This T cell receptor (beta chain) emerged from a study of graft-versus-host responses after intestinal transplantation. Background on the study: Each transplant was multivisceral, liver-intestinal, or isolated intestinal. Every one of the recipients received anti-thymocyte globulin induction and afterwards took tacrolimus and steroids for roughly three years.

Broader study findings: Declines in HvG clones occurring early post-transplant were associated with peak circulating GvH clone levels. Recipient marrow contained GvH clones, some of which appeared first in ileum or blood.

Points on this clone: Its antigen remains unknown.

This CDR3 comprises 15 residues. Germline V gene sequence: CDR1 LGHNA, CDR2 YSLEER. The V end lost 3 bases, the J end lost 4 bases, and 16 bases lay between the germline ends. TCRdb keeps only in-frame clones here, not all; method: immunoSEQ multiplex PCR. The table records about 110,000 clones, 85% to 95% of them present only once. V usage is TRBV4-3 and J usage is TRBJ2-7; tentatively, D is TRBD1 or TRBD2 (7 bases each). Material: unstimulated CD4+ T cells sorted from spleen or lymph node cells, obtained before transplant. This sequence originates from a human donor who was the organ donor for an intestinal transplant. The CDR3 sequence: CASSHNQGGTYEQYF. Here the CDR3 DNA reads TGCGCCAGCAGCCACAACCAGGGGGGGACTTACGAGCAGTACTTC.